The sequence of this TCR beta chain was determined in a study of CD8+ T cells in alopecia areata (dated by TCRdb to 2016 to 2019). Regarding the research as a whole: Treated patients were enrolled in an open-label pilot trial of oral tofacitinib, 5 to 10 mg twice daily, for moderate-to-severe alopecia areata. Tofacitinib was administered for 6 to 18 months, and 6 months of follow-up off drug were then conducted to assess delayed response and recurrence. The SALT score, which quantifies the percentage of affected scalp surface area, was used to measure disease severity in treated patients. High-throughput TCRbeta sequencing was used to examine T cell clonal expansion in alopecia areata in both the C3H/HeJ mouse model and human patients. Scalp tissue and sorted CD4+ and CD8+ peripheral blood T cells from patchy and totalis/universalis alopecia areata patients and from healthy controls were covered by human TCRbeta sequencing. Tofacitinib-treated patients had biopsies at baseline and at 4 and 24 weeks of treatment, with a later scalp biopsy in several patients. Scalp clonality was compared across normal scalp (n=4), patchy alopecia areata scalp (n=8), and alopecia totalis/universalis scalp (n=8). RNA was extracted with the PAXgene miRNA kit for fixed scalp, the miRNeasy kit for PBMCs, and the RNeasy kit for mouse skin. immunoSEQ multiplex PCR using 35 Vbeta forward primers and 13 Jbeta reverse primers was used to amplify TCRbeta CDR3 regions.

Results the study describes overall, beyond this receptor: Unlike mouse skin, where gammadelta T cells dominate, normal human skin contains resident alphabeta T cells that get sequenced too, which complicates analysis of the scalp TCR repertoire. Compared with normal scalp, lesional scalp, particularly in alopecia totalis/universalis, had higher clonality and more expanded CD8+ clones, which suggests antigenic drive. During tofacitinib treatment, many expanded lesional clones remained in scalp and blood, and this persistence may partly explain relapse after treatment is stopped. Because the treated cohort was small and had just a single nonresponder, larger studies are needed to establish links between baseline CD8+ expansion and response. With tofacitinib, both scalp clonality and the number of expanded CD8+ clones among the top 100 scalp clones went down significantly. Shared TCR sequences between patients were less evident than in mice, which may be partly attributable to HLA diversity in the patient population.

In regard to this clone: Its antigen is still unknown. Nothing much larger sits one base from this clone, and base qualities are not available.

The library was produced with the immunoSEQ multiplex PCR assay. For TCR sequencing, RNA was extracted from every sample and reverse transcribed into cDNA to serve as template. First-strand cDNA was synthesized using SuperScript III with a 2:1 mix of oligo-dT and random hexamers. A synthetic immune receptor repertoire was used to gauge amplification bias, and whatever bias remained was removed computationally. In the paper's pipeline: After raw reads were preprocessed to remove errors, the CDR3 was defined following IMGT conventions as running from the conserved cysteine to phenylalanine. Clonality was computed by normalizing Shannon entropy by log2 of the number of productive unique TCRs and subtracting the result from 1. CD4 or CD8 identity of scalp clones was inferred by cross-referencing scalp TCRbeta sequences with sorted blood CD4 and CD8 repertoires. This immuneACCESS table, as held by TCRdb, lists in-frame sequences with V and J called but not all clones. Of the missing ones, under half trace to an unresolved V gene in checked studies; the others have no known cause. The DNA was the basis for D and trimming; V, J and clone size are from that table. This sample has over 85,000 clones in its table, and around 60% of those were observed once. 15% to 17% of the sample comes from the top ten.

In light of the paper, this sample's time point label describes: more than 3 weeks on oral tofacitinib. Read against the paper, the sample's treatment or condition label means: oral pan-JAK inhibitor, 5-10 mg twice daily. Peripheral blood and lesional scalp punch biopsies were obtained from patients with alopecia areata. After PBMCs were isolated by density centrifugation and stained for CD3, CD4 and CD8, a FACSAria was used to sort CD4+ and CD8+ T cells. This receptor was identified in a human donor with alopecia areata. The sample in question was CD8+ T cells sorted from blood, obtained at week 4, from a patient treated with tofacitinib.

This receptor has the CDR3 CSVEVSVGTGGYEQYF. At the DNA level, the sequence is TGCAGCGTTGAAGTGAGTGTCGGGACAGGGGGCTACGAGCAGTACTTC. The chain is made from TRBV29-1 and TRBJ2-7, with 11 junctional bases fitting TRBD1. As encoded in the germline V gene, CDR1 is SQVTM while CDR2 is ANQGSEA. The CDR3 covers 16 residues, taking in both the cysteine and the phenylalanine. Only the CDR3 part of the read is kept: 48 bases, read in frame from the first base. For this chain, trimming is 1 base at the V end and 3 bases at the J end, and the number of junction bases without a gene match is 8.